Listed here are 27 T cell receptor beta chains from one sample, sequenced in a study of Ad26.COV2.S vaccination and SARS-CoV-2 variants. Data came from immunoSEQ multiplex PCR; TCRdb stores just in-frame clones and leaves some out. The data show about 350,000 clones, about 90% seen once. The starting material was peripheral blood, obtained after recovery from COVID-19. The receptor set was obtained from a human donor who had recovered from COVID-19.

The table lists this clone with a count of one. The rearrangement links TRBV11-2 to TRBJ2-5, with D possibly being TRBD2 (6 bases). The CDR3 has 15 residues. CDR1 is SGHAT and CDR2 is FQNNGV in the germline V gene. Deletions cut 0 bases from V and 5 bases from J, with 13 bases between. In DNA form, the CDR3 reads TGTGCCAGCAGCTTAGATGGGACTCCGCGGGAGACCCAGTACTTC. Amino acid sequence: CASSLDGTPRETQYF.

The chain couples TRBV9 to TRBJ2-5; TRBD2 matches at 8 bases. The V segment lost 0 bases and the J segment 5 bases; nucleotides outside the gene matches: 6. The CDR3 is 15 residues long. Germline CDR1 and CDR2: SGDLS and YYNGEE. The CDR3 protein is CASSVAGGHRETQYF. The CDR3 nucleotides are TGTGCCAGCAGCGTAGCGGGGGGGCATCGGGAGACCCAGTACTTC.

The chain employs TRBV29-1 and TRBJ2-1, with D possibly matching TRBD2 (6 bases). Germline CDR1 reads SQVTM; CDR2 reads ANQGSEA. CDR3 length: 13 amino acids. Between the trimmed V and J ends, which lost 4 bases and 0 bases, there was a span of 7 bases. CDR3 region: CSVVAVSYNEQFF. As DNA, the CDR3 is TGCAGCGTTGTAGCGGTCTCCTACAATGAGCAGTTCTTC.

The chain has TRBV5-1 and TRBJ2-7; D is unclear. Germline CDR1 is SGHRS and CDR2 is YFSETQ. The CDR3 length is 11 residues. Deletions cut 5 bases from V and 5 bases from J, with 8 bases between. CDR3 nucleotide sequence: TGCGCCAGCAGTCGCGGTGACGAGCAGTACTTC. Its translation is CASSRGDEQYF.

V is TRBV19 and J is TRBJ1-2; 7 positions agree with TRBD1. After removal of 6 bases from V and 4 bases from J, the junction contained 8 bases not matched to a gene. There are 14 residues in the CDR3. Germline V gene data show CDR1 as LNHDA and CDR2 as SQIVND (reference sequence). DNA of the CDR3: TGTGCCAGTAGCGGACAGGAGGGGGGCTATGGCTACACCTTC. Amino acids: CASSGQEGGYGYTF.

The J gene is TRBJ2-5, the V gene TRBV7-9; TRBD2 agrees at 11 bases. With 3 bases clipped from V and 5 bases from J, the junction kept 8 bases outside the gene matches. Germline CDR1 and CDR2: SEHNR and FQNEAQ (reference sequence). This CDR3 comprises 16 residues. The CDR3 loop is CASSFLAGGPRETQYF. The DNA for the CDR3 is TGTGCCAGCAGCTTTTTAGCGGGGGGGCCACGGGAGACCCAGTACTTC.

The CDR3 nucleotides read TGCGCCAGCAGTGAGGGGGGATACACTGAAGCTTTCTTT. Residues: CASSEGGYTEAFF. The chain links TRBV10-1 to TRBJ1-1; maybe TRBD1 (5 bases). Germline V gene sequence: CDR1 WNHNN, CDR2 SYGVQD (reference sequence). The CDR3 runs 13 residues. V was pared by 2 bases and J by 3 bases, with 7 bases between.

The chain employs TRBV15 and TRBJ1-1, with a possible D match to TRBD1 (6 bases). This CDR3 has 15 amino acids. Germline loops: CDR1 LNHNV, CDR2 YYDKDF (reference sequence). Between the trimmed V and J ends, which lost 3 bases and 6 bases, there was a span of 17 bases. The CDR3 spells CATSRGGGGYSEAFF. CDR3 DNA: TGTGCCACCAGCAGGGGTGGAGGGGGTTACTCTGAAGCTTTCTTT.

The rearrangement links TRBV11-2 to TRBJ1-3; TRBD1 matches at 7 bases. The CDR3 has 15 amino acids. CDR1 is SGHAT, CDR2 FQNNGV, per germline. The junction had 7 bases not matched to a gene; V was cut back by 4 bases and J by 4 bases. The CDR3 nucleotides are TGTGCCAGCAGCTCCACCCGACAGGGCGGAAACACCATATATTTT. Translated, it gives CASSSTRQGGNTIYF.

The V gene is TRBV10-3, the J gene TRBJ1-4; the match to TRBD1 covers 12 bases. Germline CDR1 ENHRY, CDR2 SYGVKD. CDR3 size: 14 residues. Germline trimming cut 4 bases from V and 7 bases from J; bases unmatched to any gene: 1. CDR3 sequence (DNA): TGTGCCATCAGTGGGGACAGGGGGCGTGAAAAACTGTTTTTT. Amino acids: CAISGDRGREKLFF.

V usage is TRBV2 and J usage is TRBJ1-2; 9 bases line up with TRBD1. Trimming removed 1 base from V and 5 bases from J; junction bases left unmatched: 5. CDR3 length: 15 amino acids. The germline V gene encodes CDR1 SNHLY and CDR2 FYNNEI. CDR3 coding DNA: TGTGCCAGCAGTGAAGAAACAGGGGGCGATTATGGCTACACCTTC. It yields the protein CASSEETGGDYGYTF.

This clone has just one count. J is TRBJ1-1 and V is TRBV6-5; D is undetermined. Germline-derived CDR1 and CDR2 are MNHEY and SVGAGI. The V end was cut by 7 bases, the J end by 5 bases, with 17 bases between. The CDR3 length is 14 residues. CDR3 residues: CASTERPGGTEAFF. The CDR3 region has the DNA TGTGCCAGCACCGAAAGGCCGGGTGGGACTGAAGCTTTCTTT.

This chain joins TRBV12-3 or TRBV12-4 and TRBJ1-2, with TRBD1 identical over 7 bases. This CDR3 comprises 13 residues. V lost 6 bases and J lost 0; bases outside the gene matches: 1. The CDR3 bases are TGTGCCAGCAGGGGGACAGCTAACTATGGCTACACCTTC. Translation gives CASRGTANYGYTF.

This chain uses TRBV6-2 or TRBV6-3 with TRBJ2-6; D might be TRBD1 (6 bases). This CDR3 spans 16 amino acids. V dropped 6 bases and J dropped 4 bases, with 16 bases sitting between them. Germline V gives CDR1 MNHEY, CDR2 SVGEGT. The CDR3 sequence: CASSLVGAEGANVLTF. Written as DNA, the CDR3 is TGTGCCAGCAGCCTGGTGGGGGCGGAAGGGGCCAACGTCCTGACTTTC.

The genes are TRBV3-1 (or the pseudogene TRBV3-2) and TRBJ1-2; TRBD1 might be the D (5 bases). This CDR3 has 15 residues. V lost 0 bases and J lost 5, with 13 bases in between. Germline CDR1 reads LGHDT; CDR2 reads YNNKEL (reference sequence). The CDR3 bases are TGTGCCAGCAGCCAAGAGGGTCGGGGGTGGTATGGCTACACCTTC. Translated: CASSQEGRGWYGYTF.

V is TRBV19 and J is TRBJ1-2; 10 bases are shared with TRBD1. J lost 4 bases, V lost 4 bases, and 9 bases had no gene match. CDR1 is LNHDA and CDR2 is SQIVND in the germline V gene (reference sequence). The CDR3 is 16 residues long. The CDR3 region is CASSTWTGGVSYGYTF. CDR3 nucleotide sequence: TGTGCCAGTAGTACCTGGACAGGGGGGGTTAGCTATGGCTACACCTTC.

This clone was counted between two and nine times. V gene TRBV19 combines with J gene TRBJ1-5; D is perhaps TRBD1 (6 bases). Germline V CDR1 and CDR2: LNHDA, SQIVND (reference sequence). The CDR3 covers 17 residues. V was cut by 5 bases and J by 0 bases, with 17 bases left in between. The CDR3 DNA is TGTGCCAGTAGTCCGGACAGCCACGCTTATAGCAATCAGCCCCAGCATTTT. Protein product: CASSPDSHAYSNQPQHF.

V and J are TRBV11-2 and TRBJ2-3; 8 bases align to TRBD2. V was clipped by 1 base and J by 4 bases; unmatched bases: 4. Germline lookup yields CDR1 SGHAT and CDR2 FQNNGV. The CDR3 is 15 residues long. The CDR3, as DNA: TGTGCCAGCAGCTTAGGGCGGGGGGACGCAGATACGCAGTATTTT. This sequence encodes CASSLGRGDADTQYF.

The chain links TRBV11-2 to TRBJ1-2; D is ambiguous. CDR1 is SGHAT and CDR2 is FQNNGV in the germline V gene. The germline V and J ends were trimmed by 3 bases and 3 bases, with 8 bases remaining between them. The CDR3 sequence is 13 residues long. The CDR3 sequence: CASSLTRDYGYTF. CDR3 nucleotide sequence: TGTGCCAGCAGCTTGACACGCGACTATGGCTACACCTTC.

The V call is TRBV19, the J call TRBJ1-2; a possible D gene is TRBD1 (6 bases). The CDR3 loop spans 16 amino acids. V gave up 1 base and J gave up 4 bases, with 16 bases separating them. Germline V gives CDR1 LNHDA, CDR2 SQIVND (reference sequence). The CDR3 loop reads CASSIGSRGASYGYTF. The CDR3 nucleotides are TGTGCCAGTAGTATAGGAAGCAGGGGCGCATCCTATGGCTACACCTTC.

CDR3: CASSFGPLRGNTEAFF. The CDR3 DNA is TGTGCCAGCAGCTTTGGACCCCTAAGAGGGAACACTGAAGCTTTCTTT. The chain employs TRBV5-4 and TRBJ1-1; no firm D call. Trimming pared 2 bases from V and 1 base from J, leaving 15 bases between. The CDR3 covers 16 residues. In germline, CDR1 is SGHNT, CDR2 YYREEE (reference sequence).

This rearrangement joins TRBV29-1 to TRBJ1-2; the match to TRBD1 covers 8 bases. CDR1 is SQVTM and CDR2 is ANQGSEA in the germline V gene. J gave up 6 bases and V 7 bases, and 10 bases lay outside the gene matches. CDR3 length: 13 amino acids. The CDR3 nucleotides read TGCAGCGGGAAGACAGGGGATGGAGATGGCTACACCTTC. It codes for CSGKTGDGDGYTF.

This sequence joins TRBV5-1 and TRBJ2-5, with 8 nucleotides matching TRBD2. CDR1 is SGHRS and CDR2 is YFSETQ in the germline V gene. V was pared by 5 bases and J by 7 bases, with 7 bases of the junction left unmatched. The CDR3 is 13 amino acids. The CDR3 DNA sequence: TGCGCCAGCAGTCCGGGACTAGGGCCGACCCAGTACTTC. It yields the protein CASSPGLGPTQYF. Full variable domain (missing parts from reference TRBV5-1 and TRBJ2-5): KAGVTQTPRYLIKTRGQQVTLSCSPISGHRSVSWYQQTPGQGLQFLFEYFSETQRNKGNFPGRFSGRQFSNSRSEMNVSTLELGDSALYLCASSPGLGPTQYFGPGTRLLVL.

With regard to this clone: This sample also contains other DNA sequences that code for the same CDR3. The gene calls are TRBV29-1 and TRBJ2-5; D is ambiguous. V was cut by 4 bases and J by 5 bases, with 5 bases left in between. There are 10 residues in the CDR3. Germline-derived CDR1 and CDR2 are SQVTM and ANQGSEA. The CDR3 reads CSVGGETQYF. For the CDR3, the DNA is TGCAGCGTTGGTGGGGAGACCCAGTACTTC.

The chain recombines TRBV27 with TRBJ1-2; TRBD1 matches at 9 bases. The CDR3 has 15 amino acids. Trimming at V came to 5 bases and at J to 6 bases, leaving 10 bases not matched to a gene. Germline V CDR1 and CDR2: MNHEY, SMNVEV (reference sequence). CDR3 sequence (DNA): TGTGCCAGCAGTCACAAAGGAGACAGGGGGAATGGCTACACCTTC. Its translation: CASSHKGDRGNGYTF.

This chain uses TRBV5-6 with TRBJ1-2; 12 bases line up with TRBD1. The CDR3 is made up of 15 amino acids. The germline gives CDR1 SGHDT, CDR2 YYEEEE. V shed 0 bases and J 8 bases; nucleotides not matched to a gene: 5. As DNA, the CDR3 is TGTGCCAGCAGCTTGGGGGACAGGGGGCGCAAGGGCTACACCTTC. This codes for CASSLGDRGRKGYTF. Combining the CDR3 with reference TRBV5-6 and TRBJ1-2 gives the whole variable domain DAGVTQSPTHLIKTRGQQVTLRCSPKSGHDTVSWYQQALGQGPQFIFQYYEEEERQRGNFPDRFSGHQFPNYSSELNVNALLLGDSALYLCASSLGDRGRKGYTFGSGTRLTVV.

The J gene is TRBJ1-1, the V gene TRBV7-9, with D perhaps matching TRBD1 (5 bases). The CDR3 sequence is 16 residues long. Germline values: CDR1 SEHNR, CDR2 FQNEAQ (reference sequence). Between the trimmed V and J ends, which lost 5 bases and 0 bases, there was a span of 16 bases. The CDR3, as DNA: TGTGCCAGCAGCCTCCTTCCGGGACGTATGAACACTGAAGCTTTCTTT. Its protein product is CASSLLPGRMNTEAFF.